This TCR beta chain was sequenced in a study of radiation and T cells in renal cell carcinoma. Profiled with immunoSEQ multiplex PCR; TCRdb holds only in-frame clones, not every one. The table lists approximately 150,000 clones, about 86% of them singletons, with under 20% in the top ten. Time point of the sample: blood 4 weeks post-SBRT, at nephrectomy. Specified treatment: 15 Gy SBRT to primary tumor, nephrectomy 4 weeks later. Nephrectomy followed 15 Gy stereotactic body radiation by 4 weeks. Study-wide results and caveats: Top tumor clonotypes rose in blood 2 weeks post-radiation, then contracted.

As to this clone: Antigen specificity is unknown.

The sequenced sample was blood, obtained from a patient whose treatment included radiotherapy and nephrectomy. The TCR was taken from a woman aged 50 to 65 with renal cell carcinoma.

The CDR3 region has the DNA TGTGCCAGCACCTTCCTCCCGCGGGGCGCTGGCTACACCTTC. Protein: CASTFLPRGAGYTF. This chain joins TRBV9 and TRBJ1-2, with TRBD1 as a possible D gene (5 bases). The CDR3 spans 14 residues. Germline-derived CDR1 and CDR2 are SGDLS and YYNGEE. Trimming removed 6 bases at V and 7 bases at J, with 19 bases between. Full variable domain (missing parts from reference TRBV9 and TRBJ1-2): DSGVTQTPKHLITATGQRVTLRCSPRSGDLSVYWYQQSLDQGLQFLIQYYNGEERAKGNILERFSAQQFPDLHSELNLSSLELGDSALYFCASTFLPRGAGYTFGSGTRLTVV.